The clone carrying this T cell receptor beta chain showed up just once. Its cognate antigen is unknown. Focal radiation plus CTLA-4 blockade with ipilimumab was given to patients with chemo-refractory metastatic non-small-cell lung cancer. The data are from a study of radiotherapy plus CTLA-4 blockade in lung cancer. Study-level background: Disease control was present in more than 30% of patients, and objective responses in under 20%. Overall study findings and caveats: Clones of tumor-derived TCRs expanded in blood after radiotherapy plus ipilimumab. Increased serum interferon-beta after radiation also reportedly predicted response strongly.

This CDR3 is built from 15 residues. The germline CDR1 and CDR2 sequences are KGHSH and LQKENI. Between the trimmed V and J ends, which lost 6 bases and 8 bases, there was a span of 20 bases. The protocol was immunoSEQ multiplex PCR, while the TCRdb copy is restricted to in-frame clones and leaves out a portion. Among 90,000 to 150,000 clones listed, about 83% were seen once. The chain uses TRBV18 and TRBJ2-1; D perhaps matches TRBD2 (7 bases). This sequence was found in a human donor with non-small cell lung cancer who had a partial response to radiotherapy plus ipilimumab. The material was peripheral blood, obtained from a patient treated with radiotherapy plus ipilimumab. The CDR3: CASSQGRGKGDEQFF. CDR3 bases: TGTGCCAGCTCGCAGGGGAGGGGCAAGGGCGATGAGCAGTTCTTC.